A selection of T cell receptor beta chains follows, all from one sample in a study of T cells in Graves' hyperthyroidism and ophthalmopathy. Each CDR3 protein gets one entry after TCRdb re-called the multiplex PCR reads with MiXCR. The table has about 360,000 distinct CDR3 sequences, just under 25% seen once; the top ten hold more than 60%. Source material: blood. The receptors come from a man in his fifties with Graves' hyperthyroidism. CDR3s include the opening cysteine and the closing phenylalanine or tryptophan. D genes are given only for firm matches. Expanded clones are given a class, and other clones once, few, many or no size at all.

J gene: TRBJ2-7
V gene: TRBV6-1
clone size: many
D gene: TRBD1
CDR3 DNA: TGTGCCAGCAGTGATCACAGGGGCCCTACCTACGAGCAGTACTTC
CDR3 protein: CASSDHRGPTYEQYF

J gene: TRBJ2-7
V gene: TRBV20-1
clone size: few
D gene: TRBD1
CDR3 DNA: TGCAGTGCTACCACGACAGGGGAAGCCTACGAGCAGTACTTC
CDR3 protein: CSATTTGEAYEQYF

J gene: TRBJ1-5
V gene: TRBV19
clone size: .
D gene: TRBD1
CDR3 DNA: TGTGCCACCGTGAGGGACAGGGGGAACCAGCCCCAGCATTTT
CDR3 protein: CATVRDRGNQPQHF

J gene: TRBJ1-5
V gene: TRBV28
clone size: .
D gene: TRBD1
CDR3 DNA: TGTGCCAGCACCCCAGGGGGGAGCAATCAGCCCCAGCATTTT
CDR3 protein: CASTPGGSNQPQHF

J gene: TRBJ2-1
V gene: TRBV6-5
clone size: .
D gene: TRBD2
CDR3 DNA: TGTGCCAGCAGTTACCGCCTGACTAGCGGGAAATACAATGAGCAGTTCTTC
CDR3 protein: CASSYRLTSGKYNEQFF

J gene: TRBJ2-3
V gene: TRBV12-3/TRBV12-4
clone size: many
D gene: .
CDR3 DNA: TGTGCCAGCAGTTTATTTCTAGTCCCCACAGATACGCAGTATTTT
CDR3 protein: CASSLFLVPTDTQYF

J gene: TRBJ2-1
V gene: TRBV28
clone size: few
D gene: TRBD2
CDR3 DNA: TGTGCCAGCAGTTTAGGTAGCGGGATCATGAACAATGAGCAGTTCTTC
CDR3 protein: CASSLGSGIMNNEQFF

J gene: TRBJ2-7
V gene: TRBV2
clone size: few
D gene: .
CDR3 DNA: TGTGCCAGCAGTGTGGTACGGACTTGGGAGCAGTACTTC
CDR3 protein: CASSVVRTWEQYF

J gene: TRBJ1-1
V gene: TRBV6-5
clone size: few
D gene: .
CDR3 DNA: TGTGCCAGCAGTTACTCGAGGGTCCCGAACACTGAAGCTTTCTTT
CDR3 protein: CASSYSRVPNTEAFF

J gene: TRBJ2-7
V gene: TRBV3-1
clone size: .
D gene: .
CDR3 DNA: TGTGCCAGCAGCCAAGATTTGGGCCCCCCCTACGAGCAGTACTTC
CDR3 protein: CASSQDLGPPYEQYF

J gene: TRBJ2-7
V gene: TRBV9
clone size: .
D gene: TRBD2
CDR3 DNA: TGTGCCAGCAGCGTAGCCGGACTAGCGGAAAGTTACGAGCAGTACTTC
CDR3 protein: CASSVAGLAESYEQYF

J gene: TRBJ1-2
V gene: TRBV29-1
clone size: .
D gene: .
CDR3 DNA: TGCAGCGCCACTACCGGGACGGTAAACTATGGCTACACCTTC
CDR3 protein: CSATTGTVNYGYTF

J gene: TRBJ1-6
V gene: TRBV7-9
clone size: few
D gene: .
CDR3 DNA: TGTGCCAGCAGCTTAGGAGGAGCGGGGGTTCACCTCCACTTT
CDR3 protein: CASSLGGAGVHLHF

J gene: TRBJ2-1
V gene: TRBV2
clone size: many
D gene: .
CDR3 DNA: TGTGCCAGCCAACACTCCACGGGACTGGGCTCCTACAATGAGCAGTTCTTC
CDR3 protein: CASQHSTGLGSYNEQFF

J gene: TRBJ2-7
V gene: TRBV20-1
clone size: .
D gene: TRBD1
CDR3 DNA: TGCAGTGCTAGAGTAACAGGGGCGGGCGTGCAGTACTTC
CDR3 protein: CSARVTGAGVQYF

J gene: TRBJ1-2
V gene: TRBV5-1
clone size: few
D gene: TRBD1
CDR3 DNA: TGCGCCAGCAGCCGGGACAGCCCAGGGTATGGCTACACCTTC
CDR3 protein: CASSRDSPGYGYTF

J gene: TRBJ1-2
V gene: TRBV5-1
clone size: few
D gene: .
CDR3 DNA: TGCGCCAGCAAAAAATCGGCGAACTATGGCTACACCTTC
CDR3 protein: CASKKSANYGYTF

J gene: TRBJ1-1
V gene: TRBV27
clone size: many
D gene: .
CDR3 DNA: TGTGCCAGCAGTTTCAAAGGGGCGCATTATACTGAAGCTTTCTTT
CDR3 protein: CASSFKGAHYTEAFF

J gene: TRBJ2-2
V gene: TRBV12-3/TRBV12-4
clone size: few
D gene: .
CDR3 DNA: TGTGCCAGCAGTTTACCCCCCACCGGGGAGCTGTTTTTT
CDR3 protein: CASSLPPTGELFF

J gene: TRBJ2-5
V gene: TRBV7-2
clone size: .
D gene: TRBD2
CDR3 DNA: TGTGCCAGCAGTCATACGAAGGGTAGCGGGGGGTATTTACAAGAGACCCAGTACTTC
CDR3 protein: CASSHTKGSGGYLQETQYF

J gene: TRBJ2-1
V gene: TRBV5-1
clone size: few
D gene: .
CDR3 DNA: TGCGCCAGCAGCGGGGTCACGGGGCCCGACCTTTACAATGAGCAGTTCTTC
CDR3 protein: CASSGVTGPDLYNEQFF

J gene: TRBJ1-2
V gene: TRBV12-3/TRBV12-4
clone size: .
D gene: TRBD1
CDR3 DNA: TGTGCCAGCAGTTTGGGACAGGTTTATGGCTACACCTTC
CDR3 protein: CASSLGQVYGYTF

J gene: TRBJ2-1
V gene: TRBV9
clone size: few
D gene: .
CDR3 DNA: TGTGCCAGCAGCGGGGACCCCCGCGGAAGCTCTACCCATGAGCAGTTCTTC
CDR3 protein: CASSGDPRGSSTHEQFF

J gene: TRBJ2-7
V gene: TRBV7-2
clone size: few
D gene: .
CDR3 DNA: TGTGCCAGCAGTTACGTCGGCACCGCCTACGAGCAGTACTTC
CDR3 protein: CASSYVGTAYEQYF

J gene: TRBJ1-2
V gene: TRBV28
clone size: few
D gene: .
CDR3 DNA: TGTGCCAGCAGTTTATACAGGGCCTATGGCTACACCTTC
CDR3 protein: CASSLYRAYGYTF

J gene: TRBJ1-5
V gene: TRBV6-1
clone size: many
D gene: .
CDR3 DNA: TGTGCCAGCAGTGCCGATCGGGGGGGTGATCAGCCCCAGCATTTT
CDR3 protein: CASSADRGGDQPQHF

J gene: TRBJ2-4
V gene: TRBV6-1
clone size: few
D gene: .
CDR3 DNA: TGTGCCAGCAGTCCGAGTCTAGCCAAAAACATTCAGTACTTC
CDR3 protein: CASSPSLAKNIQYF

J gene: TRBJ2-6
V gene: TRBV12-3/TRBV12-4
clone size: .
D gene: .
CDR3 DNA: TGTGCCAGCAGTTTCGGACCGGACAGTTCGACTGGGGCCAACGTCCTGACTTTC
CDR3 protein: CASSFGPDSSTGANVLTF

J gene: TRBJ2-3
V gene: TRBV20-1
clone size: few
D gene: .
CDR3 DNA: TGCAGTGCTAGTTCTGGAACAGCGAGCCGAGATACGCAGTATTTT
CDR3 protein: CSASSGTASRDTQYF

J gene: TRBJ2-7
V gene: TRBV11-2
clone size: many
D gene: .
CDR3 DNA: TGTGCCAGCAGCTTAAGGACAAGGGCCTACGAGCAGTACTTC
CDR3 protein: CASSLRTRAYEQYF

J gene: TRBJ1-1
V gene: TRBV20-1
clone size: few
D gene: TRBD1
CDR3 DNA: TGCAGTGGGACAGGGAGGAAGGATGAAGCTTTCTTT
CDR3 protein: CSGTGRKDEAFF

J gene: TRBJ2-7
V gene: TRBV7-9
clone size: few
D gene: TRBD1
CDR3 DNA: TGTGCCAGCACCCACAGGGGCGGTTACGAGCAGTACTTC
CDR3 protein: CASTHRGGYEQYF

J gene: TRBJ1-1
V gene: TRBV2
clone size: many
D gene: .
CDR3 DNA: TGTGCCAGCAGTGAAGGGGAGGTAACGAACACTGAAGCTTTCTTT
CDR3 protein: CASSEGEVTNTEAFF

J gene: TRBJ1-1
V gene: TRBV5-6
clone size: .
D gene: .
CDR3 DNA: TGTGCCAGCAGCCTGGAGTTCCGGGGCACTGAAGCTTTCTTT
CDR3 protein: CASSLEFRGTEAFF

J gene: TRBJ1-3
V gene: TRBV9
clone size: .
D gene: .
CDR3 DNA: TGTGCCAGCAGCGTAGGACGGAGCTCTGGAAACACCATATATTTT
CDR3 protein: CASSVGRSSGNTIYF

J gene: TRBJ2-1
V gene: TRBV11-1
clone size: many
D gene: TRBD1
CDR3 DNA: TGTGCCAGCAGCTTGACAGGGGAGGACAATGAGCAGTTCTTC
CDR3 protein: CASSLTGEDNEQFF

J gene: TRBJ1-2
V gene: TRBV30
clone size: few
D gene: .
CDR3 DNA: TGTGCCCTCCTAAGGCCGGGGGAGAATGGCTACACCTTC
CDR3 protein: CALLRPGENGYTF

J gene: TRBJ2-7
V gene: TRBV11-2
clone size: few
D gene: .
CDR3 DNA: TGTGCCAGCAGCTTAGCCCCAGGGGGGACCTACGAGCAGTACTTC
CDR3 protein: CASSLAPGGTYEQYF

J gene: TRBJ2-3
V gene: TRBV6-1
clone size: .
D gene: .
CDR3 DNA: TGTGCCAGCTGTCCAGCGGTGGTGTGCACGGATACGCAGTATTTT
CDR3 protein: CASCPAVVCTDTQYF

J gene: TRBJ2-1
V gene: TRBV7-2
clone size: many
D gene: .
CDR3 DNA: TGTGCCAGCAGCCGGGACTCCTTCAATGAGCAGTTCTTC
CDR3 protein: CASSRDSFNEQFF

J gene: TRBJ2-3
V gene: TRBV19
clone size: .
D gene: .
CDR3 DNA: TGTGCCAGCGCCGCGCCCGGGGAGAGAAGAGATACGCAGTATTTT
CDR3 protein: CASAAPGERRDTQYF

J gene: TRBJ2-2
V gene: TRBV7-9
clone size: .
D gene: .
CDR3 DNA: TGTGCCAGCAGCTTACCATCGGCGCCCGGGGAGCTGTTTTTT
CDR3 protein: CASSLPSAPGELFF

J gene: TRBJ1-6
V gene: TRBV5-1
clone size: many
D gene: TRBD1
CDR3 DNA: TGCGCCAGCAGCTCCCAGACAGGGGACAATTCACCCCTCCACTTT
CDR3 protein: CASSSQTGDNSPLHF

J gene: TRBJ2-1
V gene: TRBV15
clone size: .
D gene: .
CDR3 DNA: TGTGCCACCAGCAGAGGGAGGGTGGCCAATGAGCAGTTCTTC
CDR3 protein: CATSRGRVANEQFF

J gene: TRBJ2-1
V gene: TRBV11-2
clone size: many
D gene: TRBD2
CDR3 DNA: TGTGCCAGCAGCCCGAGGGGACTAGCGTACAATGAGCAGTTCTTC
CDR3 protein: CASSPRGLAYNEQFF

J gene: TRBJ2-5
V gene: TRBV3-1
clone size: few
D gene: TRBD2
CDR3 DNA: TGTGCCAGCAGCCAAGATGAAAAGGCTAGCGGGAGTTACTTC
CDR3 protein: CASSQDEKASGSYF

J gene: TRBJ2-6
V gene: TRBV20-1
clone size: few
D gene: .
CDR3 DNA: TGCAGTGCTAGTCAGGGAGGTGGGGCCAACGTCCTGACTTTC
CDR3 protein: CSASQGGGANVLTF

J gene: TRBJ2-2
V gene: TRBV4-3
clone size: .
D gene: .
CDR3 DNA: TGCGCCAGCAGCCAAGCCCCGGGGACCGGGGAGCTGTTTTTT
CDR3 protein: CASSQAPGTGELFF

J gene: TRBJ2-1
V gene: TRBV7-9
clone size: few
D gene: TRBD1
CDR3 DNA: TGTGCCAGCAGGTCCGGGACAGGGGCATACAATGAGCAGTTCTTC
CDR3 protein: CASRSGTGAYNEQFF

J gene: TRBJ2-1
V gene: TRBV5-5
clone size: few
D gene: .
CDR3 DNA: TGTGCCAGCAGCTACCACAGGAGCTCCTACAATGAGCAGTTCTTC
CDR3 protein: CASSYHRSSYNEQFF